A selection of T cell receptor beta chains follows, all from one sample in a study of T cell repertoires in cytomegalovirus infection. MiXCR, run by TCRdb on the reads, gives a single entry per CDR3 protein. The sample lists 450,000 to 600,000 distinct CDR3 sequences, roughly 46% seen once, with about two fifths in the top ten. No antigen has been assigned to these receptors. Sequenced material: cultured PBMCs, taken from culture after CMV antigen stimulation. These receptors originate from a human donor in good health (CMV status not recorded). Some clones in this sample may be carry-over from other donors' samples. Each CDR3 is given with its conserved first and last residue. A D gene is named only where the DNA matches it firmly. The size entry is marked missing in some rows and otherwise reads once, few, many or a size class.

cdr3_aa cdr3_nt v_call d_call cdr3_length j_call clone_size
CGVRGSSTDTQYF TGTGGGGTAAGGGGCAGCAGCACAGATACGCAGTATTTT TRBV28 . 13 TRBJ2-3 .
CASSPVRIDSGNTIYF TGTGCCAGCAGCCCGGTACGGATCGACTCTGGAAACACCATATATTTT TRBV7-8 . 16 TRBJ1-3 many
CASSIKVTGFMNTEAFF TGTGCCAGTAGTATTAAGGTTACAGGGTTCATGAACACTGAAGCTTTCTTT TRBV19 . 17 TRBJ1-1 few
CASSWGYQDTEAFF TGCGCCAGCAGCTGGGGTTATCAAGACACTGAAGCTTTCTTT TRBV5-1 . 14 TRBJ1-1 few
CASSSQGLYTGELFF TGTGCCAGCAGTTCCCAGGGTCTGTACACCGGGGAGCTGTTTTTT TRBV12-3/TRBV12-4 . 15 TRBJ2-2 few
CASTGGFGSPLHF TGTGCCAGCACAGGAGGGTTCGGTTCACCCCTCCACTTT TRBV6-6 . 13 TRBJ1-6 .
CASSSGLAGTTDTQYF TGTGCCAGCAGCTCAGGACTAGCGGGAACGACAGATACGCAGTATTTT TRBV6-1 TRBD2 16 TRBJ2-3 .
CASRRDQGTDTQYF TGTGCCAGCAGGAGGGACCAAGGAACAGATACGCAGTATTTT TRBV6-1 . 14 TRBJ2-3 .
CASSPGYTDTQYF TGTGCCAGCAGTCCTGGCTACACAGATACGCAGTATTTT TRBV12-3/TRBV12-4 . 13 TRBJ2-3 .
CASSSRTVLLNEQYF TGTGCCAGCAGTTCACGGACAGTTCTCTTGAACGAGCAGTACTTC TRBV27 . 15 TRBJ2-7 .
CASSPLGGASGYTF TGTGCCAGCAGCCCCTTGGGGGGGGCTAGCGGCTACACCTTC TRBV7-6 . 14 TRBJ1-2 .
CASSLVHPSEQYF TGTGCCAGCAGCTTAGTGCATCCGAGCGAGCAGTACTTC TRBV7-2 . 13 TRBJ2-7 .
CASSQSQGGYGYTF TGCGCCAGCAGCCAATCTCAGGGGGGCTATGGCTACACCTTC TRBV4-1 TRBD1 14 TRBJ1-2 .